The clone carrying this T cell receptor (beta chain) appeared once. Antigen specificity is unknown. With V trimmed by 5 bases and J by 4 bases, 7 bases remained unmatched. Germline CDR1 is MDHEN and CDR2 is SYDVKM. The CDR3 length is 15 residues. These data are taken from a study of cytomegalovirus exposure and HLA in healthy donors. General study results and limits: Among TCR sequences, most were rare, though some public TCRs appeared in many donors. Specific recognition of CMV antigens was confirmed in vitro for a few chains (all CMV-associated). A list of around 160 TCR beta chains associated with cytomegalovirus was given.

It was with 60 Vbeta and 13 Jbeta primers that the PCR ran. This table comes from immunoSEQ multiplex PCR, and its TCRdb copy is limited to in-frame clones, with some not included. This sample carries approximately 190,000 clones, about 86% of them seen once, and the ten largest clones take 1.7%. Healthy bone marrow donors made up the cohort. The clonotype originates from a man aged 35-49 years in good health and CMV-seropositive. The rearrangement uses TRBV28 and TRBJ2-7; TRBD1 aligns across 11 bases. Sample: PBMCs. In nucleotides, the CDR3 is TGTGCCAGCAGTCCCGGGACAGGGGGGAAATACGAGCAGTACTTC. Its protein is CASSPGTGGKYEQYF.